This T cell receptor beta chain was captured by sequencing in a study of shared clonotypes between healthy human individuals. Study conclusions and caveats: Richness estimates generally favored naive over memory subsets. Around 4.9% of naive CD4 clonotypes were shared across four donors.

A word on this clone: Its specificity is not known.

Naive CD8 isolation took CD45RO-negative cells positively selected for CCR7 and excluded terminally differentiated effector memory CD45RA+ cells. Healthy HIV-negative adults without recent acute infections or vaccinations served as donors. The CDR3 length is 14 residues. Germline V gene data show CDR1 as SNHLY and CDR2 as FYNNEI. V lost 0 bases and J lost 5, with 10 bases in between. Original data processing: Junction-only immunoSEQ sequences carried no quality scores, so filtering differed. Only in-frame clones appear in the TCRdb table, and some are missing; sequencing was by immunoSEQ multiplex PCR. The DNA gave D and trimming, while V, J and clone size come from that table. This sample has around 2,100,000 clones; about 95% occur once, and the top ten carry around 1.2%.

The source is a man younger than 35 in good health. Sequenced material: naive CD8+ T cells sorted from blood. The chain is built from TRBV2 and TRBJ1-2; D possibly corresponds to TRBD1 (6 bases). CDR3 sequence (DNA): TGTGCCAGCAGTGAAGCGCAGGGGTGGTATGGCTACACCTTC. It specifies CASSEAQGWYGYTF.